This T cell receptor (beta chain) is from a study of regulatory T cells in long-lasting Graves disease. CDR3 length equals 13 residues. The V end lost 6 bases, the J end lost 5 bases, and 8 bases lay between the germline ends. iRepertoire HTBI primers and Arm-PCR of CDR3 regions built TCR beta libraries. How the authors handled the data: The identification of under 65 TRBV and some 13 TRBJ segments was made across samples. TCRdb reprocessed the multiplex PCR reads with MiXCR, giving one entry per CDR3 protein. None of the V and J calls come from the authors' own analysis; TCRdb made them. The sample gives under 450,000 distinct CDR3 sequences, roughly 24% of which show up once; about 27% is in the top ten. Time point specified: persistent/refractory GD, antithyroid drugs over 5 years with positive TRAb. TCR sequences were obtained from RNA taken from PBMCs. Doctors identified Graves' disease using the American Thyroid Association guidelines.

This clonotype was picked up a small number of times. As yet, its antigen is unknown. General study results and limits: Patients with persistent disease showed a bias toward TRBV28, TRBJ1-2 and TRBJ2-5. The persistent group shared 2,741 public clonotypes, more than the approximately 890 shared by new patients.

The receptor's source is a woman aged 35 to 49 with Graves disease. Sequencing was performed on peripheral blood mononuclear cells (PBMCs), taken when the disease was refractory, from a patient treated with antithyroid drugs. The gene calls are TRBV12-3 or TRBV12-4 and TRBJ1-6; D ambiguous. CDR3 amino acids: CASSPRNNSPLHF. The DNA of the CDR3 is TGTGCCAGCAGCCCACGGAATAATTCACCCCTCCACTTT.